This T cell receptor beta chain is from a study of T-cell reconstitution after alpha-beta-depleted transplantation in children. The CDR3 is 15 residues long. The junction had 5 bases not matched to a gene; V was cut back by 5 bases and J by 5 bases. Germline assignment: CDR1 SGHVS and CDR2 FNYEAQ. This clonotype has ten or more counts. Preparation of the TCRbeta library used unique molecular identifiers. From the PCR reads, TCRdb called clonotypes with MiXCR, one entry per CDR3 protein. The table lists approximately 270,000 distinct CDR3 sequences, roughly 9.5% of them singletons. The sequence was obtained from a human donor who donated a stem cell graft to a child with SCID. Here the sequenced sample was PBMCs from the stem cell graft donor, taken from the stem cell graft. V gene TRBV7-6 combines with J gene TRBJ2-5, with TRBD2 matching 13 bases. CDR3 loop: CASSPLAGGLETQYF. The CDR3 nucleotides read TGTGCCAGCAGCCCACTAGCGGGGGGGCTGGAGACCCAGTACTTC.